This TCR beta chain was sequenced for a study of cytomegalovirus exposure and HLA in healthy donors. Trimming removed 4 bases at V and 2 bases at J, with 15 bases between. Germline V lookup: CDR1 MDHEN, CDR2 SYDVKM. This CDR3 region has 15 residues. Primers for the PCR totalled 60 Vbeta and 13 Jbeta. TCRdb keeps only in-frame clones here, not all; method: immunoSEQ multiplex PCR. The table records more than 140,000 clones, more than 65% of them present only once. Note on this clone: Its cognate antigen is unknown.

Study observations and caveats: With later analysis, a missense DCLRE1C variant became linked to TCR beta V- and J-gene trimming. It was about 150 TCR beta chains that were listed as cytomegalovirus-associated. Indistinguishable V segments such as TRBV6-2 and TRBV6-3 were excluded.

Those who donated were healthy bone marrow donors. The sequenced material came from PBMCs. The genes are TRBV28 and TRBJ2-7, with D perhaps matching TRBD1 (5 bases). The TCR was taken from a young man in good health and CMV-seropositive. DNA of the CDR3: TGTGCCAGCAGTTCTCCCCACCTAGGGGCCTACGAGCAGTACTTC. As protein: CASSSPHLGAYEQYF.